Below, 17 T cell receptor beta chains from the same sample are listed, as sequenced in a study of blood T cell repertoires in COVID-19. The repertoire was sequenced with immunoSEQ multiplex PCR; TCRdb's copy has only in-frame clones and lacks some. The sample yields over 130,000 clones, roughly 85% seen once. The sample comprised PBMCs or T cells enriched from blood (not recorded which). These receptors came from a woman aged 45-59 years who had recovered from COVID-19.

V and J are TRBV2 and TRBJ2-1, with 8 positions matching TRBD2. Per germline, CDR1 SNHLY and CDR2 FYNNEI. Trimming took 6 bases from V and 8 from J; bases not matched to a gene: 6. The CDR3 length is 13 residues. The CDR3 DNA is TGTGCCAGCAGACCGGGACTAGAGGATGAGCAGTTCTTC. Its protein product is CASRPGLEDEQFF.

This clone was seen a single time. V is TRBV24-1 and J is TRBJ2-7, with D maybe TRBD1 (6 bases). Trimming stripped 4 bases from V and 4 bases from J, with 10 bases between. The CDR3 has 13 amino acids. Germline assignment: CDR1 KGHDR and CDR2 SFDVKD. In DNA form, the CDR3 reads TGTGCCACCAGTGACGGGACAATTTACGAGCAGTACTTC. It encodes CATSDGTIYEQYF.

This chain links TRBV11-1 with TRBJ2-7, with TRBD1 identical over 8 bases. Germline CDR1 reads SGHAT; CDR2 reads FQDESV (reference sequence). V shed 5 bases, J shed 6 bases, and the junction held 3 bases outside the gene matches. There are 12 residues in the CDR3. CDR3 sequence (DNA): TGTGCCAGCAGCAGACAGGGGCTCGAGCAGTACTTC. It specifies CASSRQGLEQYF.

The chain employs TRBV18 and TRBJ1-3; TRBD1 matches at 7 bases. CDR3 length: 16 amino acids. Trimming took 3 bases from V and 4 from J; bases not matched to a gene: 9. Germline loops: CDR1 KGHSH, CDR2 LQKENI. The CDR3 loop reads CASSPSRGPSGNTIYF. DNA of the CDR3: TGTGCCAGCTCACCCTCGAGGGGGCCTTCGGGAAACACCATATATTTT.

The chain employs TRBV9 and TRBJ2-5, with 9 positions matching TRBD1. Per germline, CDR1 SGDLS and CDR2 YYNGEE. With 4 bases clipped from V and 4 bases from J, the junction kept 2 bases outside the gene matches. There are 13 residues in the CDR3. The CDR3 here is CASSTGGLETQYF. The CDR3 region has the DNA TGTGCCAGCAGCACAGGGGGCCTAGAGACCCAGTACTTC.

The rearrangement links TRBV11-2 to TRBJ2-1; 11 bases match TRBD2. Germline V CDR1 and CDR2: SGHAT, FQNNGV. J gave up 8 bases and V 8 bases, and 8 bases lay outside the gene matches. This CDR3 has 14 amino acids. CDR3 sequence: CASRVAGGVYEQFF. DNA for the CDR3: TGTGCCAGCCGAGTAGCGGGGGGGGTCTATGAGCAGTTCTTC.

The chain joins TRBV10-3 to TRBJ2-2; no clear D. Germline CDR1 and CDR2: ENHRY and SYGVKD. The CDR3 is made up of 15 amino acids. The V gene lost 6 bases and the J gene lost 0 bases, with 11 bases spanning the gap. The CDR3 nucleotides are TGTGCCATCAGAGAGACTGATACGAACACCGGGGAGCTGTTTTTT. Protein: CAIRETDTNTGELFF.

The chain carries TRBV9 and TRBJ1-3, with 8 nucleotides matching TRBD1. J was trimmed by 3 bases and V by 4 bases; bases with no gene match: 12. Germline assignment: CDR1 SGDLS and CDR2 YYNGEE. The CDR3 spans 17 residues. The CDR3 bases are TGTGCCAGCAGCCTATCCGGGACAGGCGGAGGTGGAAACACCATATATTTT. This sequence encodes CASSLSGTGGGGNTIYF.

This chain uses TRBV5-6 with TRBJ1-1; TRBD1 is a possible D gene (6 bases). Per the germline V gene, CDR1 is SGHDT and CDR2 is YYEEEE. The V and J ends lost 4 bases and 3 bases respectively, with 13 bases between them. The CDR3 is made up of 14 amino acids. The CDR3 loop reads CASSTWGRDTEAFF. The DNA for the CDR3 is TGTGCCAGCAGCACCTGGGGGCGAGACACTGAAGCTTTCTTT.

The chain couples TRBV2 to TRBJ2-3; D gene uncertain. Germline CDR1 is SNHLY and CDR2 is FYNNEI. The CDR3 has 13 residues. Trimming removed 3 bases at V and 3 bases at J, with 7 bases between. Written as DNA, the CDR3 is TGTGCCAGCAGTGAGCTGAGGACAGATACGCAGTATTTT. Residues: CASSELRTDTQYF.

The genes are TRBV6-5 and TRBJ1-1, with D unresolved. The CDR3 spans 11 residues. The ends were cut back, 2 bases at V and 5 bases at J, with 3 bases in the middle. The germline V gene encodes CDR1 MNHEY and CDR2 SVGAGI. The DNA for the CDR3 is TGTGCCAGCAGTTACGAGACTGAAGCTTTCTTT. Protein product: CASSYETEAFF.

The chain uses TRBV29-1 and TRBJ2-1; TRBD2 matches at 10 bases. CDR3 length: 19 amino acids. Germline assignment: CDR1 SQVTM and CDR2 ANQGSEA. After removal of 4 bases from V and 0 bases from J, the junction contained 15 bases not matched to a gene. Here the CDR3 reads CSVGPRAGGPRSSYNEQFF. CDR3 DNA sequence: TGCAGCGTTGGGCCCCGAGCGGGAGGGCCGCGGAGCTCCTACAATGAGCAGTTCTTC.

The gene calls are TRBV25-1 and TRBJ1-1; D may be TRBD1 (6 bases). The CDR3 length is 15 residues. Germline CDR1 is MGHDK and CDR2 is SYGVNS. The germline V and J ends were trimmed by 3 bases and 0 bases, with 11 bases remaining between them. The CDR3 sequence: CASSDRTVMNTEAFF. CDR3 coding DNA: TGTGCCAGCAGTGATCGGACAGTTATGAACACTGAAGCTTTCTTT.

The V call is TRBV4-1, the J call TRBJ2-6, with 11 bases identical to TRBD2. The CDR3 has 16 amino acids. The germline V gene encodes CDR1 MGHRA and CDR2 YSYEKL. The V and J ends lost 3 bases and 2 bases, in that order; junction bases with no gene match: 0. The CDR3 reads CASSQGLAAGANVLTF. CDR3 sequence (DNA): TGCGCCAGCAGCCAGGGACTAGCGGCTGGGGCCAACGTCCTGACTTTC.

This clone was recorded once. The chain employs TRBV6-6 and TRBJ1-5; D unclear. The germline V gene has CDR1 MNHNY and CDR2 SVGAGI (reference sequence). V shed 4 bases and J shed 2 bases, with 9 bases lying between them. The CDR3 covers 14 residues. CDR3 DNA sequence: TGTGCCAGCAGTTCTGGCGGGGGCAATCAGCCCCAGCATTTT. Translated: CASSSGGGNQPQHF.

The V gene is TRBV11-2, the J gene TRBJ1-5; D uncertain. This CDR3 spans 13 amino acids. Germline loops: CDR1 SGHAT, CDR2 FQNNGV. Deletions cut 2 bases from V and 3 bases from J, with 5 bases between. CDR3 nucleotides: TGTGCCAGCAGCTTACTGTACAATCAGCCCCAGCATTTT. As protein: CASSLLYNQPQHF.

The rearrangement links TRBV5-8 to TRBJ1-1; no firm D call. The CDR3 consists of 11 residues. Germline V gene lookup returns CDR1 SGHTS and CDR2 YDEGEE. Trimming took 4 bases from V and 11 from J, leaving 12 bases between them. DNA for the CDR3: TGTGCCAGCAGCCGACGATCGGGGGCTTTCTTT. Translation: CASSRRSGAFF.